This is a list of T cell receptor beta chains from one sample in a study of OX40 agonist ivuxolimab in advanced cancers. Data came from immunoSEQ multiplex PCR; TCRdb stores just in-frame clones and leaves some out. The data show 65,000 to 80,000 clones, with 91% seen just once and roughly 2.2% held by the top ten. This specimen was CD4+ or CD8+ T cells sorted from blood, taken in a trial of the OX40 agonist ivuxolimab. The receptors were sampled from an adult with an advanced solid tumor such as melanoma, head and neck, liver or kidney cancer. Each CDR3 is given with its conserved first and last residue. The order of the fields is CDR3 protein, V gene.

CASSPQAADTDTQYF | TRBV18
CASSVGGGGQTDTQYF | TRBV9
CASTPDRNNEQFF | TRBV2
CASSPTTGVWEREQFF | TRBV28
CASSGTGSYEQYF | TRBV2
CASSLSSGPQHF | TRBV28
CASSSHPAGGSPNEQFF | TRBV6-4
CASSRPSLYEQYF | TRBV28
CASSFGYRVTYEQYF | TRBV27
CASSFLAGGLETQYF | TRBV7-2
CASSIGLAGYEQYF | TRBV19
CASSSSPLDGEGNQPQHF | TRBV11-1
CASGAGETQYF | TRBV19
CASTDLIDSPLHF | TRBV28
CASRGDGLNF | TRBV6-6
CASSEAGRYTDTQYF | TRBV6-1
CASRSGDSHTGELFF | TRBV23-1
CASSIDLGTGNQPQHF | TRBV19
CASSMTGNEKLFF | TRBV18
CASSTRDRSSGNTIYF | TRBV19
CASSYVQSASTDTQYF | TRBV6-5
CASSLVGGTGHEQFF | TRBV7-9
CASSLGLTNTGELFF | TRBV5-1
CASGELSSTDTQYF | TRBV2
CASSPRGSGNTIYF | TRBV5-8
CASSLSDVYEQYF | TRBV28
CASSYSAVSDEQYF | TRBV6-5
CASSLEGTGALFF | TRBV11-3
CASSSEASGGETQYF | TRBV2
CASSQGDRGGEKLFF | TRBV4-2
CASSLAGDRDTQYF | TRBV6-5
CASSLAEVANEQYF | TRBV7-8
CASSRLTSPYNEQFF | TRBV5-4
CASSLRGEGASPLHF | TRBV7-2
CASSLLGAPSSGANVLTF | TRBV5-6
CASSRQPSTDTQYF | TRBV19
CAAASSGQGVYEQYF | TRBV28
CSARATGLGYEQYF | TRBV29-1
CASSPGGGSEKLFF | TRBV5-4
CASSLTGGNSYEQYF | TRBV7-2
CASSLVRGRGVSYEQYF | TRBV11-2
CASSGAGRNPTGNTIYF | TRBV19
CASSWGTSGVGEQYF | TRBV5-1
CASSLEGHNIDEQYF | TRBV7-2
CASSEPTGGPYEQYF | TRBV6-4
CASSLRQTGGEQFF | TRBV5-8
CASSLSWGMNTGELFF | TRBV5-6
CASSLEGFYEQYF | TRBV11-3
CASWTVGYGYTF | TRBV27
CASSQDAGLDTQYF | TRBV4-1
CASSSTGTSGVSTDTQYF | TRBV7-9
CASSPPSVGQGYGYTF | TRBV18
CASSFIDETQYF | TRBV7-9
CASSLAPSSGELFF | TRBV5-1
CASSLSPNTEAFF | TRBV5-6
CASSPPQGISEKLFF | TRBV28
CASSQGRAGGPGYNEQFF | TRBV14